Listed below are T cell receptor beta chains from one sample, sequenced in a study of response to subunit inactivated influenza vaccine. TCRdb analysed the RT-PCR reads with MiXCR anew, one entry per CDR3 protein. The sample holds hundreds of thousands of distinct CDR3 sequences; about 18% are singletons and the top ten take roughly 11%. The specimen was PBMCs from blood, collected around 5 days after vaccination. The receptors were gathered from a man in his fifties or sixties who received an inactivated influenza vaccine. Both conserved end residues are part of each CDR3. The D gene is left open where the match is weak. Where a row states a size, it is once, few, many or the class of an expanded clone; other rows omit it.

size: NA; D: NA; J: TRBJ2-3; V: TRBV4-3; CDR3: CASSQDRVGQDTQYF; DNA: TGCGCCAGCAGCCAAGATCGAGTGGGGCAAGATACGCAGTATTTT
size: NA; D: NA; J: TRBJ2-3; V: TRBV15; CDR3: CATSRDGTKSTDTQYF; DNA: TGTGCCACCAGCAGAGATGGCACAAAAAGCACAGATACGCAGTATTTT
size: few; D: NA; J: TRBJ1-1; V: TRBV6-4; CDR3: CASSDSGSSRAFF; DNA: TGTGCCAGCAGTGACTCAGGGAGTTCGAGAGCTTTCTTT
size: few; D: NA; J: TRBJ2-5; V: TRBV10-3; CDR3: CAISESKETQYF; DNA: TGTGCCATCAGTGAGTCGAAAGAGACCCAGTACTTC
size: NA; D: NA; J: TRBJ1-1; V: TRBV18; CDR3: CASSPMRDTEAFF; DNA: TGTGCCAGCTCACCGATGCGGGACACTGAAGCTTTCTTT
size: many; D: NA; J: TRBJ1-6; V: TRBV3-1; CDR3: CASSRGAGAPLNSPLHF; DNA: TGTGCCAGCAGCCGAGGAGCGGGGGCCCCTCTTAATTCACCCCTCCACTTT
size: few; D: NA; J: TRBJ2-7; V: TRBV20-1; CDR3: CSAPSDEQYF; DNA: TGCAGTGCCCCCTCTGACGAGCAGTACTTC
size: few; D: NA; J: TRBJ2-7; V: TRBV10-3; CDR3: CAINGGSTYEQYF; DNA: TGTGCCATCAATGGGGGCAGTACCTACGAGCAGTACTTC
size: NA; D: NA; J: TRBJ2-5; V: TRBV5-1; CDR3: CASSLAMWERRQETQYF; DNA: TGCGCCAGCAGCTTGGCCATGTGGGAGAGACGCCAAGAGACCCAGTACTTC
size: few; D: TRBD1; J: TRBJ2-3; V: TRBV5-6; CDR3: CASSLSSPSWGTEVSDTQYF; DNA: TGTGCCAGCAGCTTGAGTTCGCCGAGTTGGGGGACAGAGGTCTCGGATACGCAGTATTTT
size: few; D: NA; J: TRBJ2-7; V: TRBV20-1; CDR3: CSAREAASGHEQYF; DNA: TGCAGTGCTAGAGAGGCCGCTTCGGGCCACGAGCAGTACTTC
size: many; D: NA; J: TRBJ2-1; V: TRBV6-5; CDR3: CASSYRGPGNEQFF; DNA: TGTGCCAGCAGTTATAGGGGCCCGGGCAATGAGCAGTTCTTC
size: NA; D: NA; J: TRBJ1-2; V: TRBV7-9; CDR3: CASSPTGIEGYTF; DNA: TGTGCCAGCAGCCCCACAGGGATTGAGGGCTACACCTTC
size: few; D: NA; J: TRBJ2-5; V: TRBV7-2; CDR3: CASSLWPQETQYF; DNA: TGTGCCAGCAGCTTATGGCCTCAAGAGACCCAGTACTTC
size: few; D: TRBD2; J: TRBJ2-1; V: TRBV20-1; CDR3: CSARDTSGSSYNEQFF; DNA: TGCAGTGCTAGAGATACTAGCGGGAGTTCCTACAATGAGCAGTTCTTC
size: NA; D: TRBD2; J: TRBJ2-2; V: TRBV10-3; CDR3: CAIRPQGALSGVAGGTGELFF; DNA: TGTGCCATCAGGCCCCAGGGGGCATTATCTGGCGTAGCGGGAGGAACCGGGGAGCTGTTTTTT
size: few; D: TRBD1; J: TRBJ1-5; V: TRBV6-5; CDR3: CASSYNRGADQPQHF; DNA: TGTGCCAGCAGTTACAACAGGGGCGCGGATCAGCCCCAGCATTTT
size: few; D: TRBD1; J: TRBJ1-6; V: TRBV12-3/TRBV12-4; CDR3: CASSLGQLYNSPLHF; DNA: TGTGCCAGCAGTTTGGGACAGCTCTATAATTCACCCCTCCACTTT
size: NA; D: NA; J: TRBJ2-1; V: TRBV6-2/TRBV6-3; CDR3: CASKAGLVPYNEQFF; DNA: TGTGCCAGCAAGGCGGGCCTCGTCCCCTACAATGAGCAGTTCTTC
size: NA; D: NA; J: TRBJ2-3; V: TRBV20-1; CDR3: CSARDWLASSTDTQYF; DNA: TGCAGTGCTAGAGATTGGCTAGCGAGTAGCACAGATACGCAGTATTTT
size: NA; D: NA; J: TRBJ2-5; V: TRBV29-1; CDR3: CSVGGASQETQYF; DNA: TGCAGCGTTGGGGGGGCCAGCCAAGAGACCCAGTACTTC
size: few; D: NA; J: TRBJ2-7; V: TRBV27; CDR3: CASSLSPGLGEQYF; DNA: TGTGCCAGCAGTTTAAGTCCGGGGCTCGGCGAGCAGTACTTC
size: NA; D: NA; J: TRBJ1-6; V: TRBV5-6; CDR3: CASSWGGGNSPLHF; DNA: TGTGCCAGCAGCTGGGGGGGCGGAAATTCACCCCTCCACTTT
size: NA; D: NA; J: TRBJ2-4; V: TRBV28; CDR3: CASSLLWSGRTEDKNIQYF; DNA: TGTGCCAGCAGTTTGTTGTGGTCAGGGAGAACCGAAGACAAAAACATTCAGTACTTC
size: NA; D: NA; J: TRBJ2-5; V: TRBV4-1; CDR3: CASSQDGRGGETQYF; DNA: TGCGCCAGCAGCCAAGATGGTAGGGGTGGGGAGACCCAGTACTTC
size: many; D: NA; J: TRBJ2-1; V: TRBV7-2; CDR3: CASSLVGQNYNEQFF; DNA: TGTGCCAGCAGCTTAGTCGGACAGAACTACAATGAGCAGTTCTTC
size: many; D: NA; J: TRBJ2-3; V: TRBV20-1; CDR3: CSARDPRGGTDTQYF; DNA: TGCAGTGCTAGAGATCCGAGGGGCGGCACAGATACGCAGTATTTT
size: NA; D: NA; J: TRBJ2-1; V: TRBV5-1; CDR3: CASSSPGQGQTIANYNEQFF; DNA: TGCGCCAGCAGCTCCCCCGGCCAAGGACAGACCATAGCCAACTACAATGAGCAGTTCTTC
size: few; D: NA; J: TRBJ2-7; V: TRBV20-1; CDR3: CSARDWPTSNEQYF; DNA: TGCAGTGCTAGAGATTGGCCTACATCTAACGAGCAGTACTTC
size: many; D: TRBD2; J: TRBJ2-1; V: TRBV20-1; CDR3: CSATPGAGGRNEQFF; DNA: TGCAGTGCCACCCCCGGCGCGGGGGGGCGGAATGAGCAGTTCTTC
size: NA; D: TRBD2; J: TRBJ2-7; V: TRBV5-1; CDR3: CASSQGLAGLSYEQYF; DNA: TGCGCCAGCAGCCAGGGACTAGCGGGGCTCTCCTACGAGCAGTACTTC
size: few; D: NA; J: TRBJ2-3; V: TRBV9; CDR3: CASSGGSLITDTQYF; DNA: TGTGCCAGCAGCGGAGGGAGCCTCATCACAGATACGCAGTATTTT
size: NA; D: NA; J: TRBJ2-7; V: TRBV7-2; CDR3: CASSKELLTYEQYF; DNA: TGTGCCAGCAGCAAAGAGCTACTTACCTACGAGCAGTACTTC
size: many; D: NA; J: TRBJ2-7; V: TRBV27; CDR3: CASSPEPGQGNYEQYF; DNA: TGTGCCAGCAGTCCCGAGCCGGGGCAGGGGAACTACGAGCAGTACTTC
size: many; D: TRBD2; J: TRBJ2-1; V: TRBV20-1; CDR3: CSGYSGNEQFF; DNA: TGCAGCGGGTATAGCGGGAATGAGCAGTTCTTC
size: few; D: TRBD1; J: TRBJ1-4; V: TRBV12-3/TRBV12-4; CDR3: CASRRQGAVEKLFF; DNA: TGTGCCAGCAGGAGACAGGGGGCCGTTGAAAAACTGTTTTTT
size: once; D: NA; J: TRBJ2-5; V: TRBV7-8; CDR3: CASSLVASQETQYF; DNA: TGTGCCAGCAGCTTGGTAGCTAGCCAAGAGACCCAGTACTTC
size: NA; D: NA; J: TRBJ1-6; V: TRBV7-6; CDR3: CASSLQTSYNSPLHF; DNA: TGTGCCAGCAGCTTACAGACGTCGTATAATTCACCCCTCCACTTT
size: NA; D: NA; J: TRBJ2-2; V: TRBV5-1; CDR3: CASSPGKMAGELFF; DNA: TGCGCCAGCAGCCCCGGGAAAATGGCCGGGGAGCTGTTTTTT
size: few; D: NA; J: TRBJ2-7; V: TRBV27; CDR3: CASTLDYEQYF; DNA: TGTGCCAGCACCCTGGACTACGAGCAGTACTTC
size: NA; D: NA; J: TRBJ1-2; V: TRBV12-3/TRBV12-4; CDR3: CASSITGIYGYTF; DNA: TGTGCCAGCAGCATAACAGGGATCTATGGCTACACCTTC
size: NA; D: TRBD2; J: TRBJ2-5; V: TRBV4-2; CDR3: CASSQERAGQETQYF; DNA: TGTGCCAGCAGCCAAGAAAGAGCGGGGCAAGAGACCCAGTACTTC
size: NA; D: TRBD1; J: TRBJ1-5; V: TRBV2; CDR3: CASSEEGGQVSHF; DNA: TGTGCCAGCAGTGAAGAGGGGGGACAGGTGAGCCATTTT
size: few; D: NA; J: TRBJ2-7; V: TRBV7-2; CDR3: CASTPDPTRYEQYF; DNA: TGTGCCAGCACCCCAGACCCGACACGGTACGAGCAGTACTTC
size: NA; D: NA; J: TRBJ2-7; V: TRBV5-1; CDR3: CASSYLVRGSSYEQYF; DNA: TGCGCCAGCAGCTACTTGGTCAGGGGAAGCTCCTACGAGCAGTACTTC
size: NA; D: TRBD1; J: TRBJ1-2; V: TRBV24-1; CDR3: CATSDPGTGGTSYGYTF; DNA: TGTGCCACCAGTGACCCCGGGACAGGGGGTACGAGCTATGGCTACACCTTC
size: few; D: TRBD1; J: TRBJ2-7; V: TRBV20-1; CDR3: CSAFLRTGGFWDEQYF; DNA: TGCAGTGCTTTCTTGAGGACAGGCGGGTTCTGGGACGAGCAGTACTTC
size: NA; D: NA; J: TRBJ2-5; V: TRBV12-3/TRBV12-4; CDR3: CASSLSPAVRETQYF; DNA: TGTGCCAGCAGTTTATCCCCGGCGGTCCGTGAGACCCAGTACTTC
size: NA; D: NA; J: TRBJ2-1; V: TRBV5-1; CDR3: CASSFSSASSYNEQFF; DNA: TGCGCCAGCAGCTTTTCGTCAGCGAGCTCCTACAATGAGCAGTTCTTC
size: NA; D: NA; J: TRBJ1-2; V: TRBV6-5; CDR3: CASNLQGTYGYTF; DNA: TGTGCCAGCAATTTACAAGGGACCTATGGCTACACCTTC
size: NA; D: NA; J: TRBJ2-3; V: TRBV5-1; CDR3: CASSLRGTSSVRDTQYF; DNA: TGCGCCAGCAGCCTGAGAGGGACATCTTCGGTGAGGGATACGCAGTATTTT
size: few; D: NA; J: TRBJ2-5; V: TRBV12-3/TRBV12-4; CDR3: CATSLRNDAPETQYF; DNA: TGTGCCACCAGTTTGAGGAATGATGCTCCAGAGACCCAGTACTTC
size: NA; D: NA; J: TRBJ2-6; V: TRBV6-1; CDR3: CASTRSAVGANVLTF; DNA: TGTGCCAGCACCCGGAGTGCGGTCGGGGCCAACGTCCTGACTTTC
size: NA; D: NA; J: TRBJ2-7; V: TRBV7-2; CDR3: CASSFNPAPLYEQYF; DNA: TGTGCCAGCAGCTTTAACCCTGCCCCTCTCTACGAGCAGTACTTC